The clone carrying this T cell receptor beta chain was counted only a few times. The source of the sample is a study of response to subunit inactivated influenza vaccine. TCRdb re-derived calls from the RT-PCR reads in MiXCR, one entry per CDR3 protein. The sample contains about 520,000 distinct CDR3 sequences, approximately 24% of which appear only once. V dropped 2 bases and J dropped 5 bases, with 31 bases sitting between them. CDR3 size: 19 residues. Germline V CDR1 and CDR2: GTSNPN, SVGIG (reference sequence). The source of this sequence is a man aged 50 or older who received an inactivated influenza vaccine. The material sequenced was CD4+ T cells sorted from PBMCs, taken less than 6 days after vaccination. The chain employs TRBV30 and TRBJ2-7; the D call may be TRBD1 or TRBD2 (5 bases each). The DNA of the CDR3 is TGTGCCTGGAGTTCAACGGGGCCGCCAGGGATGGAATACCGGGACGAGCAGTACTTC. Protein: CAWSSTGPPGMEYRDEQYF.